Listed below are T cell receptor beta chains from one sample, sequenced in a study of T cells in Graves' hyperthyroidism and ophthalmopathy. MiXCR, run by TCRdb on the multiplex PCR reads, gives a single entry per CDR3 protein. The sample lists approximately 400,000 distinct CDR3 sequences, about 15% occurring once. The sequencing input was blood. The source of these receptors is a woman aged 30 to 39 with Graves' ophthalmopathy. CDR3s include the opening cysteine and the closing phenylalanine or tryptophan. The D gene is left open where the match is weak. A clone size is listed for some rows: how often the clone was seen (once, few, many), or a class if it is expanded.

d_gene,j_gene,abundance,v_gene,CDR3nt,CDR3aa
.,TRBJ2-5,.,TRBV10-2,TGCGCCGGCACGTATCAGGGAGATGGGACCCAGTACTTC,CAGTYQGDGTQYF
TRBD1,TRBJ1-1,.,TRBV24-1,TGTGCCACCAGTTCAACCGGGACAGCTGAAGCTTTCTTT,CATSSTGTAEAFF
.,TRBJ1-5,few,TRBV27,TGTGCCAGCAGTTTATCTCTGGTTCAGCCCCAGCATTTT,CASSLSLVQPQHF
.,TRBJ1-2,many,TRBV24-1,TGTGCCACCAGTGATTACAGGGTGACTGGCTACACCTTC,CATSDYRVTGYTF
.,TRBJ1-1,many,TRBV20-1,TGCAGTGCCCTACAGGGAAGGGGTGAAGCTTTCTTT,CSALQGRGEAFF
.,TRBJ1-1,many,TRBV9,TGTGCCAGCAGCGCGTGGGGGAACACTGAAGCTTTCTTT,CASSAWGNTEAFF
.,TRBJ1-1,.,TRBV18,TGTGCCAGCTCACGAAAGGCCTTGGGCACTGAAGCTTTCTTT,CASSRKALGTEAFF
.,TRBJ1-2,many,TRBV12-3/TRBV12-4,TGTGCCAGCAGCGACACTGGCTATGGCTACACCTTC,CASSDTGYGYTF
TRBD1,TRBJ2-7,.,TRBV9,TGTGCCAGCAGCGTAGGGGTCAGGGGGTACGAGCAGTACTTC,CASSVGVRGYEQYF
.,TRBJ2-1,many,TRBV2,TGTGCCAGCCAAGGGGGCAATGAGCAGTTCTTC,CASQGGNEQFF
.,TRBJ2-5,many,TRBV30,TGTGCCTGGGGAGGGGGATCATTCCGGGCTCAAGAGACCCAGTACTTC,CAWGGGSFRAQETQYF
.,TRBJ1-1,few,TRBV29-1,TGCAGCGTTGAATTGGGACACACTGAAGCTTTCTTT,CSVELGHTEAFF
TRBD1,TRBJ2-1,many,TRBV6-1,TGTGCCAGCAGTCCCGGACAGGTCTCCTACAATGAGCAGTTCTTC,CASSPGQVSYNEQFF
.,TRBJ1-1,many,TRBV28,TGTGCCAGCAGGAAGACTGAAATGAACACTGAAGCTTTCTTT,CASRKTEMNTEAFF
TRBD2,TRBJ2-7,many,TRBV13,TGTGCCAGCAGCTCTAGCGGGGGGGCCTTCGAGCAGTACTTC,CASSSSGGAFEQYF
.,TRBJ1-5,many,TRBV2,TGTGCCAGATATGACCCGGTGAGCAATCAGCCCCAGCATTTT,CARYDPVSNQPQHF
.,TRBJ1-1,many,TRBV2,TGTGCCAGCAGTCACGAGTTGAGAGAGCCTGAAGCTTTCTTT,CASSHELREPEAFF
.,TRBJ2-5,.,TRBV18,TGTGCCAGCTCACCACCGGTGGAAGAGACCCAGTACTTC,CASSPPVEETQYF
.,TRBJ1-6,.,TRBV11-3,TGTGCCAGCAGCCTCTTACGACAAGCTAATTCACCCCTCCACTTT,CASSLLRQANSPLHF
TRBD2,TRBJ2-2,many,TRBV3-1,TGTGCCAGCAGCCGAACAACTAGCGGGGTCCTCCCCGGGGAGCTGTTTTTT,CASSRTTSGVLPGELFF
.,TRBJ2-3,.,TRBV7-7,TGTGCTAGCAGCTTAGCCGCGGGGCCCACAGATACGCAGTATTTT,CASSLAAGPTDTQYF
.,TRBJ2-4,.,TRBV6-2/TRBV6-3,TGTGCAAGCGCCAGGGCTACCAAAAACATTCAGTACTTC,CASARATKNIQYF
TRBD2,TRBJ2-1,many,TRBV19,TGTGCCAGTAGTATGGAGCGGGGCTACAATGAGCAGTTCTTC,CASSMERGYNEQFF
TRBD2,TRBJ2-3,many,TRBV3-1,TGTGCCAGCAGCCAAGATGTAGCGGGGGGGCGAGATACGCAGTATTTT,CASSQDVAGGRDTQYF
TRBD2,TRBJ2-5,many,TRBV20-1,TGCAGTGCATTTACTAGCGGGGAGACCCAGTACTTC,CSAFTSGETQYF
.,TRBJ1-4,few,TRBV2,TGTGCCAGCACGAACAGACACAATGAAAAACTGTTTTTT,CASTNRHNEKLFF
.,TRBJ2-5,.,TRBV27,TGTGCCAGCAGTGTCCGTAGGGGGGCCAAAGAGACCCAGTACTTC,CASSVRRGAKETQYF
TRBD1,TRBJ1-1,many,TRBV15,TGTGCCACCAGCAGAGGGGACAGGGGGAACACTGAAGCTTTCTTT,CATSRGDRGNTEAFF
.,TRBJ2-7,.,TRBV7-8,TGTGCCAGCAGCTTAGAGGAGGGCAGTACCTACGAGCAGTACTTC,CASSLEEGSTYEQYF
.,TRBJ2-7,many,TRBV7-2,TGTGCCAGCAGCTCAGCCCCCTACGAGCAGTACTTC,CASSSAPYEQYF
.,TRBJ2-2,few,TRBV7-2,TGTGCCAGCAGCTTATGGGGGCGGATCGGGAGCGGGGAGCTGTTTTTT,CASSLWGRIGSGELFF
.,TRBJ1-6,many,TRBV19,TGTGCCAGTAGTTCAGGAGGGAATTCACCCCTCCACTTT,CASSSGGNSPLHF
.,TRBJ2-3,many,TRBV20-1,TGCAGTGCTAGCTTTACTAGCACAGATACGCAGTATTTT,CSASFTSTDTQYF
.,TRBJ1-6,few,TRBV6-1,TGTGCCAGCAGTGAAGGAATCTTAGGGGCCTCACCCCTCCACTTT,CASSEGILGASPLHF
.,TRBJ1-3,few,TRBV28,TGTGCCAGCAGTTTCCCGCCTAGAGACACCATATATTTT,CASSFPPRDTIYF
.,TRBJ1-1,.,TRBV7-2,TGTGCCAGCAGCTTAGCTTGGGGATACGTTGAAGCTTTCTTT,CASSLAWGYVEAFF
.,TRBJ2-5,many,TRBV7-7,TGTGCTAGCAGCTTGGGGGAGAGGGAGACCCAGTACTTC,CASSLGERETQYF
TRBD2,TRBJ2-3,many,TRBV20-1,TGCAGTGCGAGCGGGGTCGGAAGCACAGATACGCAGTATTTT,CSASGVGSTDTQYF
.,TRBJ1-2,.,TRBV19,TGTGCCAGTAGTAGCCTAGGACCGATCTATGGCTACACCTTC,CASSSLGPIYGYTF
.,TRBJ2-6,many,TRBV28,TGTGCCAGCACCTCCAGTGATTTCTTTCGGACAGTCTCTGGGGCCAACGTCCTGACTTTC,CASTSSDFFRTVSGANVLTF
.,TRBJ1-1,many,TRBV20-1,TGCAGTGCTAGATTAATGAACACTGAAGCTTTCTTT,CSARLMNTEAFF
.,TRBJ2-1,many,TRBV27,TGTGCCAGCAGTTTAAAGCCTTCCTACAATGAGCAGTTCTTC,CASSLKPSYNEQFF
TRBD1,TRBJ1-1,many,TRBV4-1,TGCGCCAGCAGCCCCATCTCAGGGGGCACTGAAGCTTTCTTT,CASSPISGGTEAFF
.,TRBJ2-7,many,TRBV7-9,TGTGCCAGCAGCTTAGAGACAGGGACTCCCTACGAGCAGTACTTC,CASSLETGTPYEQYF
.,TRBJ1-6,many,TRBV11-3,TGTGCCAGCAGCTTAGTAGAGGACAAGAATTCACCCCTCCACTTT,CASSLVEDKNSPLHF
TRBD2,TRBJ2-7,many,TRBV4-2,TGTGCCAGCAGCCAAGAAGGGACTAGCGGGGGGGCCGGCTACGAGCAGTACTTC,CASSQEGTSGGAGYEQYF
TRBD1,TRBJ2-2,many,TRBV29-1,TGCAGCGCCGCGGGACAGGGAGGTGGGACCGGGGAGCTGTTTTTT,CSAAGQGGGTGELFF
.,TRBJ2-3,.,TRBV7-2,TGTGCCAGCAGCTTAGTGTCAGGAACTTGCACAGATACGCAGTATTTT,CASSLVSGTCTDTQYF